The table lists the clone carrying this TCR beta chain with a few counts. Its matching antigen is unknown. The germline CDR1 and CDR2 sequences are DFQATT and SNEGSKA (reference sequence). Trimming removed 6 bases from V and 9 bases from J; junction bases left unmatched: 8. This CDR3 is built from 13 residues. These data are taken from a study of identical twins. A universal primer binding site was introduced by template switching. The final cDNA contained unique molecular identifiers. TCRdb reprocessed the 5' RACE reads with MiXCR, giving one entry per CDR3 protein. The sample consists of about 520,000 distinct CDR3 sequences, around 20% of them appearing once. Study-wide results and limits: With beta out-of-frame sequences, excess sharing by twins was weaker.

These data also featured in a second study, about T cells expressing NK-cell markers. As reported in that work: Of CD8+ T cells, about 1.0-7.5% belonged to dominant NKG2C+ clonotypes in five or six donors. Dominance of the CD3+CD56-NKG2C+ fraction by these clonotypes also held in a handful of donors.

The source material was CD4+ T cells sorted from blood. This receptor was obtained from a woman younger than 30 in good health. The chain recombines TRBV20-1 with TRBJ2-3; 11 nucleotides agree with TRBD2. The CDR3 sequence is CSAKPGTSGTQYF. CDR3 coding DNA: TGCAGTGCCAAGCCCGGGACTAGCGGCACGCAGTATTTT.